Shown below are 16 T cell receptor beta chains from a single sample sequenced in a study of T cells in Graves' hyperthyroidism and ophthalmopathy. RNA transcripts served as the template for amplifying TCR beta CDR3 regions. Using the HTBI primer set, a first-round RT-PCR was run on the TCR CDR3. MiXCR, applied by TCRdb to the multiplex PCR reads, yields one record per CDR3 protein. The table records a few hundred thousand distinct CDR3 sequences, about 15% of them present only once. Sequencing used blood. These receptor sequences come from a woman aged 30 to 39 with Graves' hyperthyroidism.

This clonotype was observed a single time. V gene TRBV20-1 combines with J gene TRBJ2-3; TRBD2 matches at 15 bases. The CDR3 has 15 amino acids. V trimming: 6 bases; J trimming: 5 bases; junction bases outside the gene matches: 6. CDR1 DFQATT and CDR2 SNEGSKA come from the germline V gene (reference sequence). The CDR3 reads CSARGTSGRQDTQYF. The CDR3 DNA follows: TGCAGTGCGAGGGGGACTAGCGGGAGGCAAGATACGCAGTATTTT.

This clonotype was detected many times. V gene TRBV12-3 or TRBV12-4 combines with J gene TRBJ2-5; no reliable D call. CDR3 length: 13 residues. V gave up 6 bases and J gave up 4 bases, with 12 bases separating them. The CDR3 sequence is CASSLFYLETQYF. CDR3 DNA sequence: TGTGCCAGCAGCCTTTTCTACCTAGAGACCCAGTACTTC.

This clonotype was observed many times. This sequence joins TRBV4-1 and TRBJ1-1, with D possibly matching TRBD1 (5 bases). The CDR3 length is 15 residues. With 0 bases removed from V and 5 bases from J, the gap between germline ends came to 13 bases. Germline CDR1 and CDR2: MGHRA and YSYEKL. The CDR3 sequence is CASSQDGTGGTEAFF. DNA for the CDR3: TGCGCCAGCAGCCAAGATGGGACGGGGGGGACTGAAGCTTTCTTT.

This clonotype was seen ten or more times. This sequence joins TRBV2 and TRBJ2-1; tentative D call: TRBD1 (9 bases). The CDR3 loop spans 15 amino acids. The V gene lost 11 bases and the J gene lost 4 bases, with 21 bases spanning the gap. Germline V gene data show CDR1 as SNHLY and CDR2 as FYNNEI. Written as DNA, the CDR3 is TGTGCCGGACTAGCTTGGACAGGGGTATACAATGAGCAGTTCTTC. Protein product: CAGLAWTGVYNEQFF.

This clonotype was recorded many times. The V and J genes are TRBV6-1 and TRBJ1-2; unclear D gene. This CDR3 comprises 14 residues. The germline gives CDR1 MNHNS, CDR2 SASEGT. V lost 3 bases to trimming and J lost 0 bases, with 8 bases between them. As DNA, the CDR3 is TGTGCCAGCAGTGATACTATAACTAACTATGGCTACACCTTC. This codes for CASSDTITNYGYTF.

In its sample, this clonotype was seen many times. The chain links TRBV3-1 to TRBJ1-4; 9 bases are shared with TRBD1. The germline CDR1 and CDR2 sequences are LGHDT and YNNKEL (reference sequence). CDR3 length: 17 residues. V trimming: 0 bases; J trimming: 5 bases; junction bases outside the gene matches: 7. CDR3 sequence reads: CASSQERWTGVNEKLFF. CDR3 nucleotide sequence: TGTGCCAGCAGCCAAGAGCGATGGACAGGGGTAAATGAAAAACTGTTTTTT.

This clonotype was detected many times. V usage is TRBV6-1 and J usage is TRBJ2-1; D gene ambiguous. The CDR3 contains 15 residues. Per germline, CDR1 MNHNS and CDR2 SASEGT. The V end was cut by 2 bases, the J end by 0 bases, with 8 bases between. As DNA, the CDR3 is TGTGCCAGCAGTGAATCCAGGAGCTCCTACAATGAGCAGTTCTTC. This sequence encodes CASSESRSSYNEQFF.

This clonotype showed up just a few times. A read error may explain this, as a much larger clone is one base away. The chain employs TRBV6-2 or TRBV6-3 and TRBJ2-5; D is possibly TRBD2 (5 bases). This CDR3 region has 15 residues. Per germline, CDR1 MNHEY and CDR2 SVGEGT. The CDR3 reads CASSYWRADQGTQYF. CDR3 DNA: TGTGCCAGCAGTTATTGGAGAGCGGACCAAGGGACCCAGTACTTC.

This chain uses TRBV19 with TRBJ2-3; 10 nucleotides align to TRBD2. The CDR3 consists of 17 residues. Unmatched junction bases numbered 12, after V lost 8 bases and J lost 1 base. The V gene's germline CDR1 is LNHDA and CDR2 SQIVND (reference sequence). In nucleotides, the CDR3 is TGTGCCAGTCGCAATCCACTAGCGGGGATACGCACAGATACGCAGTATTTT. The encoded protein is CASRNPLAGIRTDTQYF.

This clonotype was seen only a few times. The chain recombines TRBV19 with TRBJ2-7; D is uncertain. This CDR3 has 15 residues. V was pared by 3 bases and J by 1 base, with 13 bases between. Germline loops: CDR1 LNHDA, CDR2 SQIVND (reference sequence). The CDR3 bases are TGTGCCAGTAGTATTTCCCAGGCAGCTTCCTACGAGCAGTACTTC. Encoded protein: CASSISQAASYEQYF.

This sequence joins TRBV7-2 and TRBJ2-7; D is unclear. Germline loops: CDR1 SGHTA, CDR2 FQGNSA. Between the trimmed V and J ends, which lost 4 bases and 4 bases, there was a span of 14 bases. This CDR3 has 14 residues. The chain's CDR3 is CASSSARPPYEQYF. The CDR3 coding sequence is TGTGCCAGCAGCTCGGCCCGGCCCCCGTACGAGCAGTACTTC.

This chain links TRBV5-4 with TRBJ2-7; 8 bases are a match to TRBD1. Trimming removed 2 bases from V and 6 bases from J; junction bases left unmatched: 16. The CDR3 is 17 residues long. Germline loops: CDR1 SGHNT, CDR2 YYREEE (reference sequence). CDR3 sequence reads: CASSLFTGTGILREQYF. The DNA for the CDR3 is TGTGCCAGCAGCTTATTTACCGGGACAGGTATCCTCCGCGAGCAGTACTTC.

The chain recombines TRBV28 with TRBJ2-1, with 10 bases identical to TRBD2. This CDR3 is built from 16 residues. With 4 bases clipped from V and 5 bases from J, the junction kept 8 bases outside the gene matches. Germline V CDR1 and CDR2: MDHEN, SYDVKM. The CDR3 bases are TGTGCCAGCAGTTCCCACACTAGCGGGGCCCACAATGAGCAGTTCTTC. It yields the protein CASSSHTSGAHNEQFF.

This clonotype was found many times. This rearrangement joins TRBV20-1 to TRBJ2-3, with TRBD2 matching 11 bases. The CDR3 covers 16 residues. Trimming took 3 bases from V and 4 from J; bases not matched to a gene: 9. CDR1 and CDR2 (germline): DFQATT, SNEGSKA (reference sequence). CDR3 loop: CSARPTLAGESDTQYF. The CDR3 bases are TGCAGTGCTAGGCCAACACTAGCGGGAGAGTCAGATACGCAGTATTTT.

This clonotype was picked up a small number of times. V usage is TRBV9 and J usage is TRBJ2-5, with D unclear. Germline V CDR1 and CDR2: SGDLS, YYNGEE. Trimming took off 3 bases at V and 0 bases at J, with 6 bases between the two ends. The CDR3 length is 13 residues. CDR3 residues: CASSATYQETQYF. Written as DNA, the CDR3 is TGTGCCAGCAGCGCCACATACCAAGAGACCCAGTACTTC.

This clonotype appeared many times. The chain is built from TRBV28 and TRBJ2-1; 9 bases match TRBD1. Germline CDR1 MDHEN, CDR2 SYDVKM. The CDR3 is made up of 16 amino acids. The junction had 5 bases not matched to a gene; V was cut back by 4 bases and J by 1 base. CDR3 amino acids: CASSSQGARSYNEQFF. For the CDR3, the DNA is TGTGCCAGCAGTTCACAGGGGGCCAGGTCCTACAATGAGCAGTTCTTC.